These T cell receptor beta chains were read from a single sample in a study of neoadjuvant nivolumab and ipilimumab in lung cancer. Method: immunoSEQ multiplex PCR; TCRdb's copy keeps in-frame clones and lacks some. This table has about 18,000 clones, approximately 87% appearing once. This material consisted of peripheral blood, taken before neoadjuvant nivolumab, alone or with ipilimumab. The source of these receptors is an adult with non-small cell lung cancer. The CDR3 runs from the conserved cysteine through the conserved F or W. D genes are given only for firm matches. Size tells how often a clone was seen (once, few, many) or the class of an expanded clone, and some rows leave it out.

d_call,clone_size,j_call,v_call,cdr3_aa
TRBD1,once,TRBJ2-3,TRBV18,CASSPGTGRTDTQYF
NA,NA,TRBJ1-2,TRBV30,CAWIPTPGSDGYTF
NA,NA,TRBJ1-2,TRBV7-2,CASSLGQVTGYTF
TRBD2,NA,TRBJ2-1,TRBV29-1,CSVEGGVKNNEQFF
NA,NA,TRBJ2-3,TRBV5-1,CASSLGIATSTDTQYF
NA,once,TRBJ2-3,TRBV4-1,CASSPSTGMMAMVSDTQYF
NA,NA,TRBJ2-7,TRBV9,CASSPRGIYEQYF
NA,NA,TRBJ1-4,TRBV18,CASSRGTTNEKLFF
NA,NA,TRBJ1-2,TRBV30,CAWSGTPTGRYGYTF
TRBD1,NA,TRBJ1-1,TRBV10-3,CASWDRRNTEAFF
TRBD1,NA,TRBJ2-1,TRBV15,CATSRGQKTNEQFF
NA,NA,TRBJ2-7,TRBV25-1,CASSDNTHEQYF
NA,NA,TRBJ2-7,TRBV11-2,CASSLGVGSYEQYF
NA,once,TRBJ1-1,TRBV11-2,CASSPAGWTEAFF
TRBD2,NA,TRBJ2-7,TRBV14,CASSQDNSGRAHEQYF
NA,once,TRBJ2-7,TRBV5-8,CASSLASGQYEQYF
TRBD1,once,TRBJ2-7,TRBV18,CASSPGQGTSEQYF
NA,NA,TRBJ1-2,TRBV6-6,CASSAGRRYGYTF
TRBD1,NA,TRBJ1-1,TRBV30,CACGGQGHTEAFF
NA,NA,TRBJ2-3,TRBV30,CAWSRRGTTDTQYF
NA,NA,TRBJ2-1,TRBV19,CASSILLSGEQFF
TRBD2,once,TRBJ2-7,TRBV7-2,CASSYGLAGESYEQYF
TRBD1,NA,TRBJ1-5,TRBV2,CASGDRGQYQPQHF